The next 25 T cell receptor beta chains were all read from a single sample in a study of blood T cell repertoires in COVID-19 (dated by TCRdb to 2020 to 2021). The protocol used for the library was the immunoSEQ multiplex PCR assay. Imported from immuneACCESS, the table was reduced by TCRdb to in-frame sequences with V and J called. These copies leave out some clones; in studies compared against another copy, an unresolved V gene accounts for under half, and the cause of the remainder is not known. Across this sample there are some 280,000 clones, with about 88% seen only once. Jointly, the top ten make up about an eighth of the sample. Sequences were obtained from peripheral blood. The receptors derive from a woman in her sixties with acute or convalescent COVID-19.

This sequence joins TRBV18 and TRBJ2-5; 7 bases align to TRBD1. Germline CDR1 KGHSH, CDR2 LQKENI. The junction had 3 bases not matched to a gene; V was cut back by 3 bases and J by 2 bases. The CDR3 spans 14 residues. CDR3 sequence reads: CASSPGTVQETQYF. CDR3 bases: TGTGCCAGCTCACCCGGGACAGTACAAGAGACCCAGTACTTC.

V is TRBV5-5 and J is TRBJ1-1; 9 nucleotides agree with TRBD1. Germline V CDR1 and CDR2: SGHKS, YYEKEE (reference sequence). V was clipped by 2 bases and J by 0 bases; unmatched bases: 5. This CDR3 spans 16 amino acids. The DNA of the CDR3 is TGTGCCAGCAGCTTCGACAGGGGGGCTCTGAACACTGAAGCTTTCTTT. Encoded protein: CASSFDRGALNTEAFF. The full variable domain, with the rest looked up from reference TRBV5-5 and TRBJ1-1, is DAGVTQSPTHLIKTRGQQVTLRCSPISGHKSVSWYQQVLGQGPQFIFQYYEKEERGRGNFPDRFSARQFPNYSSELNVNALLLGDSALYLCASSFDRGALNTEAFFGQGTRLTVV.

The chain recombines TRBV6-2 or TRBV6-3 with TRBJ1-4, with D possibly TRBD1 on 5 matching bases. The V and J ends lost 4 bases and 4 bases respectively, with 22 bases between them. Germline CDR1 reads MNHEY; CDR2 reads SVGEGT. The CDR3 runs 18 residues. Here the CDR3 reads CASSSIGAGPILNEKLFF. CDR3 bases: TGTGCCAGCAGTTCCATCGGGGCGGGGCCGATCCTTAATGAAAAACTGTTTTTT.

V gene TRBV19 combines with J gene TRBJ1-3, with D uncertain. V was clipped by 7 bases and J by 4 bases, with 23 bases between them. CDR1 and CDR2 (germline): LNHDA, SQIVND (reference sequence). This CDR3 comprises 17 residues. CDR3 nucleotides: TGTGCCAGTAAACCGGTGAAAGGTGGAGGTGGAGGAAACACCATATATTTT. As protein: CASKPVKGGGGGNTIYF.

The rearrangement links TRBV6-4 to TRBJ1-2; D is uncertain. Trimming cost V 0 bases and J 6 bases, with 14 bases left between them. The germline V gene encodes CDR1 MRHNA and CDR2 SNTAGT. The CDR3 loop spans 15 amino acids. CDR3 residues: CASSDSPSAFHGYTF. CDR3 in DNA: TGTGCCAGCAGTGACTCTCCCAGTGCCTTCCATGGCTACACCTTC.

The gene calls are TRBV11-1 and TRBJ1-1, with a possible D match to TRBD1 (5 bases). Trimming left V 2 bases short and J 7 bases short, with 11 bases between. Germline CDR1 is SGHAT and CDR2 is FQDESV (reference sequence). There are 13 residues in the CDR3. Here the CDR3 reads CASSLRGTGEAFF. DNA of the CDR3: TGTGCCAGCAGCTTAAGGGGCACCGGTGAAGCTTTCTTT. The complete variable domain, with remaining parts taken from reference TRBV11-1 and TRBJ1-1, reads EAEVAQSPRYKITEKSQAVAFWCDPISGHATLYWYRQILGQGPELLVQFQDESVVDDSQLPKDRFSAERLKGVDSTLKIQPAELGDSAMYLCASSLRGTGEAFFGQGTRLTVV.

V usage is TRBV5-1 and J usage is TRBJ1-2, with D maybe TRBD1 (5 bases). Germline V CDR1 and CDR2: SGHRS, YFSETQ. CDR3 length equals 14 residues. V lost 3 bases to trimming and J lost 3 bases, with 12 bases between them. In nucleotides, the CDR3 is TGCGCCAGCAGCTCGCCACAGGATGACTATGGCTACACCTTC. This codes for CASSSPQDDYGYTF.

The gene calls are TRBV4-2 and TRBJ2-2; 9 bases are a match to TRBD2. Germline V gene lookup returns CDR1 LGHNA and CDR2 YNFKEQ. V was clipped by 1 base and J by 4 bases; unmatched bases: 4. CDR3 length equals 16 residues. CDR3: CASSQASGAPTGELFF. The CDR3 nucleotides read TGTGCCAGCAGCCAAGCTAGCGGGGCCCCCACCGGGGAGCTGTTTTTT.

The V and J genes are TRBV6-4 and TRBJ2-1; 9 bases align to TRBD2. The CDR3 covers 16 residues. V gave up 3 bases and J gave up 2 bases; unmatched junction bases: 5. In germline, CDR1 is MRHNA, CDR2 SNTAGT. CDR3 coding DNA: TGTGCCAGCAGTGAGCTAGCGGGGAGACCCTACAATGAGCAGTTCTTC. Translating it yields CASSELAGRPYNEQFF.

This chain connects TRBV7-2 to TRBJ2-5, with D maybe TRBD1 (5 bases). Germline V lookup: CDR1 SGHTA, CDR2 FQGNSA. The CDR3 is made up of 12 amino acids. V shed 6 bases and J shed 5 bases, with 10 bases lying between them. The CDR3 loop reads CASRNKGETQYF. CDR3 sequence (DNA): TGTGCCAGCAGGAACAAGGGGGAGACCCAGTACTTC.

V usage is TRBV6-7 and J usage is TRBJ1-2; 12 positions agree with TRBD1. TRBV6-7 is treated as an ORF (open reading frame) with a function not yet certain. The trim removed 4 bases at V and 7 bases at J, leaving 7 bases unmatched. This CDR3 is 15 amino acids long. The CDR3 DNA reads TGTGCCAGCAGTTCGATATGGGACAGGGGGCTTGGCTACACCTTC. Translation: CASSSIWDRGLGYTF.

This chain's CDR3 is CASSVSERWGTEAFF. The CDR3 DNA reads as TGTGCCAGTAGTGTGTCGGAGCGGTGGGGCACTGAAGCTTTCTTT. V gene TRBV19 combines with J gene TRBJ1-1; D unresolved. This CDR3 is 15 amino acids long. V lost 5 bases to trimming and J lost 4 bases, with 17 bases between them. Germline CDR1 reads LNHDA; CDR2 reads SQIVND (reference sequence).

The rearrangement uses TRBV28 and TRBJ2-1; 11 bases match TRBD1. CDR3 length: 16 residues. Germline trimming cut 5 bases from V and 4 bases from J; bases unmatched to any gene: 7. In germline, CDR1 is MDHEN, CDR2 SYDVKM. The CDR3 loop is CASSPRDRGRYNEQFF. The CDR3 bases are TGTGCCAGCAGTCCTCGGGACAGGGGGAGATACAATGAGCAGTTCTTC.

This chain uses TRBV5-1 with TRBJ2-1; 10 bases agree with TRBD1. The CDR3 sequence is 15 residues long. CDR1 is SGHRS and CDR2 is YFSETQ in the germline V gene. V lost 0 bases to trimming and J lost 5 bases; unmatched junction nucleotides: 2. The CDR3 reads CASSLGTGGDNEQFF. Written as DNA, the CDR3 is TGCGCCAGCAGCTTGGGGACAGGGGGTGACAATGAGCAGTTCTTC.

This clone was observed once. CDR3 loop: CASSQTTMAGYTF. The CDR3 bases are TGTGCCAGTAGTCAGACAACGATGGCTGGCTACACCTTC. The J gene is TRBJ1-2, the V gene TRBV19; D is unresolved. The germline V gene encodes CDR1 LNHDA and CDR2 SQIVND (reference sequence). V dropped 5 bases and J dropped 7 bases, with 14 bases sitting between them. The CDR3 runs to 13 residues.

V is TRBV6-6 and J is TRBJ1-2; 8 bases match TRBD1. This CDR3 contains 15 residues. Trimming cost V 5 bases and J 2 bases; bases outside gene matches: 7. Germline V CDR1 and CDR2: MNHNY, SVGAGI (reference sequence). The CDR3 bases are TGTGCCAGCAGTCCGGACAGGGTACTGAACTATGGCTACACCTTC. This sequence encodes CASSPDRVLNYGYTF.

As to this clone: This CDR3 is also generated by other DNA sequences in the sample. This sequence joins TRBV18 and TRBJ1-2; 8 bases agree with TRBD1. The CDR3 runs 13 residues. The V segment lost 3 bases and the J segment 8 bases; nucleotides outside the gene matches: 5. CDR1 is KGHSH and CDR2 is LQKENI in the germline V gene. The CDR3 loop reads CASSPQGAGGYTF. CDR3 sequence (DNA): TGTGCCAGCTCACCCCAGGGGGCTGGCGGCTACACCTTC.

The genes are TRBV20-1 and TRBJ2-7; possible D gene TRBD2, 7 bases. The CDR3 extends over 11 amino acids. Germline V gene lookup returns CDR1 DFQATT and CDR2 SNEGSKA (reference sequence). The V end was cut by 7 bases, the J end by 6 bases, with 13 bases between. The CDR3 protein is CSGGRGAEQYF. The CDR3 nucleotides are TGCAGTGGAGGACGGGGGGCCGAGCAGTACTTC.

The gene calls are TRBV7-6 and TRBJ2-5, with D possibly being TRBD2 (7 bases). This CDR3 spans 15 amino acids. The germline CDR1 and CDR2 sequences are SGHVS and FNYEAQ. V was clipped by 5 bases and J by 5 bases, with 18 bases between them. The CDR3 DNA is TGTGCCAGCAGCCCGGTCGGGGGGCCGCGGGAGACCCAGTACTTC. Translated: CASSPVGGPRETQYF.

CDR3 sequence: CASSQAGQGDGYTF. The CDR3 bases are TGTGCCAGCAGTCAAGCGGGACAGGGTGATGGCTACACCTTC. This chain uses TRBV28 with TRBJ1-2, with 9 bases lining up with TRBD1. The CDR3 runs to 14 residues. V lost 5 bases to trimming and J lost 6 bases; unmatched junction nucleotides: 7. CDR1 is MDHEN, CDR2 SYDVKM, per germline.

The V gene is TRBV9, the J gene TRBJ2-7; possibly TRBD2 for D (5 bases). This CDR3 spans 15 amino acids. Trimming took 4 bases from V and 0 from J, leaving 14 bases between them. CDR1 is SGDLS and CDR2 is YYNGEE in the germline V gene. The chain's CDR3 is CASSREGLSSYEQYF. CDR3 bases: TGTGCCAGCAGCCGAGAGGGTCTCAGCTCCTACGAGCAGTACTTC.

The rearrangement uses TRBV9 and TRBJ1-2; unclear D gene. Trimming took 3 bases from V and 4 from J, leaving 13 bases between them. Germline CDR1 and CDR2: SGDLS and YYNGEE. This CDR3 comprises 14 residues. CDR3 in amino acids: CASSATDGVYGYTF. The CDR3 nucleotides are TGTGCCAGCAGCGCCACCGACGGGGTCTATGGCTACACCTTC.

The rearrangement links TRBV6-9 to TRBJ2-7, with unresolved D. This CDR3 region has 14 residues. V gave up 0 bases and J gave up 1 base, with 7 bases separating them. Germline V CDR1 and CDR2: MNHGY, SVAAGI. Here the CDR3 reads CASSYSRRSYEQYF. For the CDR3, the DNA is TGTGCCAGCAGTTATTCGCGGCGATCCTACGAGCAGTACTTC.

V is TRBV25-1 and J is TRBJ1-3; weak D call: TRBD1 (5 bases). Trimming stripped 4 bases from V and 0 bases from J, with 13 bases between. The CDR3 covers 16 residues. The germline V gene encodes CDR1 MGHDK and CDR2 SYGVNS. CDR3 protein: CASSGAGPISGNTIYF. In DNA, the CDR3 is TGTGCCAGCAGTGGGGCGGGACCGATCTCTGGAAACACCATATATTTT.

V and J are TRBV6-5 and TRBJ2-3, with D perhaps matching TRBD1 (7 bases). The CDR3 consists of 14 residues. With 6 bases removed from V and 4 bases from J, the gap between germline ends came to 14 bases. Germline CDR1 is MNHEY and CDR2 is SVGAGI. The CDR3, as DNA: TGTGCCAGCAGCGGACAGGCGGGGTCAGATACGCAGTATTTT. Translation: CASSGQAGSDTQYF.